These 21 T cell receptor beta chains originate from one sample sequenced in a study of blood T cell repertoires in COVID-19. Measured with immunoSEQ multiplex PCR; TCRdb has only the in-frame clones, and not every one. The sample consists of around 170,000 clones, approximately 78% of them appearing once. The sample taken for sequencing was peripheral blood. The receptors were sampled from a woman of 80 years or more with COVID-19, enrolled during active disease.

The chain links TRBV12-3 or TRBV12-4 to TRBJ2-7, with a tentative D call TRBD1 (5 bases). This CDR3 region has 12 residues. Deletions cut 7 bases from V and 6 bases from J, with 13 bases between. CDR3 nucleotides: TGTGCCAGCACCCTCGCCCAGGGCGAGCAGTACTTC. Encoded protein: CASTLAQGEQYF.

The CDR3 is CASSQRGNSPLHF. In DNA, the CDR3 is TGTGCCAGCAGCCAAAGGGGGAATTCACCCCTCCACTTT. The rearrangement joins TRBV14 to TRBJ1-6, with D perhaps TRBD1 (6 bases). The CDR3 spans 13 residues. Germline assignment: CDR1 SGHDN and CDR2 FVKESK. Trimming removed 2 bases at V and 7 bases at J, with 6 bases between.

This chain connects TRBV5-1 to TRBJ1-1, with 9 positions matching TRBD1. Germline CDR1 reads SGHRS; CDR2 reads YFSETQ. The CDR3 is 16 residues long. J lost 0 bases, V lost 6 bases, and 9 bases had no gene match. Here the CDR3 DNA reads TGCGCCAGCAAGTCGGGACAGGGCTTAATGAACACTGAAGCTTTCTTT. Translated: CASKSGQGLMNTEAFF.

The chain employs TRBV5-1 and TRBJ2-2; D possibly corresponds to TRBD1 (5 bases). Trimming took 2 bases from V and 1 from J, leaving 9 bases between them. This CDR3 has 15 residues. CDR1 and CDR2 from the germline V gene are SGHRS and YFSETQ. The CDR3 DNA follows: TGCGCCAGCAGCTTATCACAGGTGAACACCGGGGAGCTGTTTTTT. Its protein product is CASSLSQVNTGELFF.

The chain links TRBV5-4 to TRBJ2-2, with 10 bases that match TRBD2. After removal of 5 bases from V and 4 bases from J, the junction contained 8 bases not matched to a gene. The length of the CDR3 is 16 residues. Germline V gene sequence: CDR1 SGHNT, CDR2 YYREEE (reference sequence). CDR3 sequence: CASSLEREGGTGELFF. CDR3 bases: TGTGCCAGCAGTCTTGAGCGGGAGGGGGGCACCGGGGAGCTGTTTTTT.

DNA for the CDR3: TGTGCCAGCAGCCCTTCGGCGGGGGGAAAACTGTTTTTT. This sequence encodes CASSPSAGGKLFF. V usage is TRBV7-2 and J usage is TRBJ1-4; TRBD1 might be the D (5 bases). CDR3 length: 13 residues. In germline, CDR1 is SGHTA, CDR2 FQGNSA. V lost 5 bases and J 10 bases, leaving 14 bases between the germline ends. Full variable domain (remainder filled in from reference TRBV7-2 and TRBJ1-4): GAGVSQSPSNKVTEKGKDVELRCDPISGHTALYWYRQSLGQGLEFLIYFQGNSAPDKSGLPSDRFSAERTGGSVSTLTIQRTQQEDSAVYLCASSPSAGGKLFFGSGTQLSVL.

This clone was observed a handful of times. As DNA, the CDR3 is TGTGCCACCCGGTTCCGGGACACATACTACGAGCAGTACTTC. Its protein product is CATRFRDTYYEQYF. The chain is built from TRBV19 and TRBJ2-7; D is possibly TRBD1 (6 bases). Germline CDR1 reads LNHDA; CDR2 reads SQIVND (reference sequence). V gave up 10 bases and J gave up 3 bases, with 19 bases separating them. This CDR3 has 14 residues.

V usage is TRBV5-1 and J usage is TRBJ2-5, with 9 positions matching TRBD1. The CDR3 sequence is 15 residues long. Germline V gene sequence: CDR1 SGHRS, CDR2 YFSETQ. V shed 4 bases, J shed 4 bases, and the junction held 8 bases outside the gene matches. CDR3 amino acids: CASSRGQGIRETQYF. The CDR3, as DNA: TGCGCCAGCAGCAGGGGACAGGGCATTAGAGAGACCCAGTACTTC.

CDR3 coding DNA: TGTGCCAGCTCCCCGGACAGTAGCTCCTACGAGCAGTACTTC. Translation gives CASSPDSSSYEQYF. This rearrangement joins TRBV18 to TRBJ2-7; D is possibly TRBD1 (6 bases). Germline V gene data show CDR1 as KGHSH and CDR2 as LQKENI. The CDR3 runs to 14 residues. Trimming took off 6 bases at V and 0 bases at J, with 12 bases between the two ends.

The rearrangement joins TRBV5-8 to TRBJ2-7; tentative D call: TRBD2 (6 bases). Trimming pared 3 bases from V and 4 bases from J, leaving 14 bases between. The CDR3 loop spans 14 amino acids. From germline, CDR1 is SGHTS and CDR2 YDEGEE. The CDR3 spells CASSWEGGIYEQYF. Here the CDR3 DNA reads TGTGCCAGCAGCTGGGAAGGAGGGATATACGAGCAGTACTTC.

V gene TRBV9 combines with J gene TRBJ2-7, with 11 bases aligning to TRBD2. The germline V gene has CDR1 SGDLS and CDR2 YYNGEE. This CDR3 comprises 16 residues. Trimming took 3 bases from V and 0 from J; bases not matched to a gene: 5. CDR3 sequence (DNA): TGTGCCAGCAGCGCCCCTACTAGCGGGGGCTCCTACGAGCAGTACTTC. It is translated as CASSAPTSGGSYEQYF.

The CDR3 nucleotides read TGTGCCTGGAGTGAGGGACAGGGAGTTCCCCTCCACTTT. It translates to CAWSEGQGVPLHF. The chain recombines TRBV30 with TRBJ1-6, with 9 positions matching TRBD1. The germline V gene encodes CDR1 GTSNPN and CDR2 SVGIG (reference sequence). The trim removed 1 base at V and 13 bases at J, leaving 5 bases unmatched. CDR3 size: 13 residues. The whole variable domain, filled in from reference TRBV30 and TRBJ1-6, reads SQTIHQWPATLVQPVGSPLSLECTVEGTSNPNLYWYRQAAGRGLQLLFYSVGIGQISSEVPQNLSASRPQDRQFILSSKKLLLSDSGFYLCAWSEGQGVPLHFGNGTRLTVT.

The J gene is TRBJ2-7, the V gene TRBV5-6, with D uncertain. Per germline, CDR1 SGHDT and CDR2 YYEEEE. There are 11 residues in the CDR3. Trimming took 1 base from V and 6 from J, leaving 5 bases between them. In DNA form, the CDR3 reads TGTGCCAGCAGCTTGAGCTGCGAGCAGTACTTC. This codes for CASSLSCEQYF.

This chain uses TRBV24-1 with TRBJ2-1; 12 bases are shared with TRBD2. This CDR3 has 17 residues. Germline V gene sequence: CDR1 KGHDR, CDR2 SFDVKD. V lost 6 bases and J lost 4; bases outside the gene matches: 9. The CDR3 spells CATSSRLAGAPYNEQFF. CDR3 in DNA: TGTGCCACCAGTTCAAGACTAGCGGGAGCCCCTTACAATGAGCAGTTCTTC.

The chain combines TRBV3-1 (or the pseudogene TRBV3-2) with TRBJ2-7; TRBD2 matches 12 bases. CDR3 length equals 16 residues. The V gene end was trimmed by 4 bases and the J gene end by 6 bases; junction bases not matched to a gene: 10. The germline gives CDR1 LGHDT, CDR2 YNNKEL (reference sequence). The CDR3 region has the DNA TGTGCCAGCAGCCGAGGGGCTAGCGGGGGGGCCCGCGAGCAGTACTTC. Protein product: CASSRGASGGAREQYF.

This clone was counted between two and nine times. The chain has TRBV10-1 and TRBJ1-1, with a possible D match to TRBD1 (5 bases). Germline loops: CDR1 WNHNN, CDR2 SYGVQD (reference sequence). The CDR3 covers 15 residues. V was clipped by 6 bases and J by 3 bases, with 17 bases between them. The CDR3 nucleotides read TGCGCCAGCAGCCCTAGCTGCAGGGAGGACACTGAAGCTTTCTTT. Protein product: CASSPSCREDTEAFF.

The genes are TRBV29-1 and TRBJ2-3; 11 nucleotides agree with TRBD1. Germline loops: CDR1 SQVTM, CDR2 ANQGSEA. V lost 5 bases, J lost 4 bases, and 11 bases stayed unmatched. The CDR3 is made up of 16 amino acids. The CDR3 region is CSVLTRDRGWSDTQYF. The CDR3 nucleotides read TGCAGCGTTCTTACCCGGGACAGGGGGTGGTCAGATACGCAGTATTTT.

The V gene is TRBV6-5, the J gene TRBJ1-2; D possibly corresponds to TRBD1 (5 bases). V dropped 5 bases and J dropped 4 bases, with 14 bases sitting between them. The germline CDR1 and CDR2 sequences are MNHEY and SVGAGI. This CDR3 is 14 amino acids long. The CDR3 here is CASSPPGQGYGYTF. The CDR3 bases are TGTGCCAGCAGTCCCCCCGGGCAGGGCTATGGCTACACCTTC.

The J gene is TRBJ2-3, the V gene TRBV4-3; 9 bases are a match to TRBD2. The CDR3 length is 16 residues. With V trimmed by 0 bases and J by 5 bases, 6 bases remained unmatched. Germline lookup yields CDR1 LGHNA and CDR2 YSLEER. Written as DNA, the CDR3 is TGCGCCAGCAGCCAAGATGGGGCGGGGGGGCTAGATACGCAGTATTTT. Translating it yields CASSQDGAGGLDTQYF.

The chain uses TRBV19 and TRBJ1-1, with 7 positions matching TRBD1. The V gene's germline CDR1 is LNHDA and CDR2 SQIVND (reference sequence). Germline trimming cut 4 bases from V and 1 base from J; bases unmatched to any gene: 3. This CDR3 has 14 amino acids. The CDR3 here is CASSKGTENTEAFF. The DNA of the CDR3 is TGTGCCAGTAGTAAAGGGACAGAGAACACTGAAGCTTTCTTT.

The rearrangement uses TRBV15 and TRBJ1-5, with D tentatively TRBD1 (5 bases). V was pared by 4 bases and J by 4 bases, with 14 bases between. This CDR3 contains 15 residues. Germline CDR1 is LNHNV and CDR2 is YYDKDF (reference sequence). CDR3 loop: CATSIFRQPNQPQHF. Here the CDR3 DNA reads TGTGCCACCAGCATCTTTAGACAGCCTAATCAGCCCCAGCATTTT.